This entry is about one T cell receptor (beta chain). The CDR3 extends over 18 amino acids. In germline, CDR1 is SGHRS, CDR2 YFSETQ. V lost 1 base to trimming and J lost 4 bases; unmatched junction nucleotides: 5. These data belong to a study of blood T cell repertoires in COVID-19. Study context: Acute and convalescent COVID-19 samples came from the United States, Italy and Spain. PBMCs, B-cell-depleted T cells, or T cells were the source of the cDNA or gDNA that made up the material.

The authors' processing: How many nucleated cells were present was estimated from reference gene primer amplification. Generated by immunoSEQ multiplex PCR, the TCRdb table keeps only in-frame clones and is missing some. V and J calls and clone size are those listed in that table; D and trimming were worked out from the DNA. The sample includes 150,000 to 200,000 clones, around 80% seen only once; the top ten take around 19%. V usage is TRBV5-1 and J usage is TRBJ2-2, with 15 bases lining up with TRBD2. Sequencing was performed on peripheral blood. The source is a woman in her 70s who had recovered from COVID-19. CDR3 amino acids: CASSLRGLAGGVTGELFF. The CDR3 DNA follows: TGCGCCAGCAGCTTGCGAGGACTAGCGGGAGGGGTCACCGGGGAGCTGTTTTTT. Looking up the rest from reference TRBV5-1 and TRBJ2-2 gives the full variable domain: KAGVTQTPRYLIKTRGQQVTLSCSPISGHRSVSWYQQTPGQGLQFLFEYFSETQRNKGNFPGRFSGRQFSNSRSEMNVSTLELGDSALYLCASSLRGLAGGVTGELFFGEGSRLTVL.